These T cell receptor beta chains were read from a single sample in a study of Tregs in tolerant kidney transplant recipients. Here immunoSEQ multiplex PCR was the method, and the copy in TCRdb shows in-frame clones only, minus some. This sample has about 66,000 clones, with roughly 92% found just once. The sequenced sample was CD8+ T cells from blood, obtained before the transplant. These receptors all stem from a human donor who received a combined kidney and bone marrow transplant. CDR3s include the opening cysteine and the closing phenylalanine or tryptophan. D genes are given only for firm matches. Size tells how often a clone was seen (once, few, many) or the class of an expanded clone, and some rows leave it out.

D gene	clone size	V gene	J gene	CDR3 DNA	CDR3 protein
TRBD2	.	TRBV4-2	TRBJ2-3	TGTGCCAGCAGCCAAGAGGGTAGCGGGGATCTCACAGATACGCAGTATTTT	CASSQEGSGDLTDTQYF
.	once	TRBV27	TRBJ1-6	TGTGCCAGCAGTACCACGGACGGGAAAAGATTCCTCCACTTT	CASSTTDGKRFLHF
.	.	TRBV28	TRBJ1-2	TGTGCCAGCAGTTTGGCCAGGGATGGCTACACCTTC	CASSLARDGYTF
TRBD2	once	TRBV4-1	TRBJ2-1	TGCGCCAGCAGCCGGACTAGCGGGGGTTTGGATGAGCAGTTCTTC	CASSRTSGGLDEQFF
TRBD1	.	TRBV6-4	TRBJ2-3	TGTGCCAACCGGGACAGGGGCTCTCCGGATACGCAGTATTTT	CANRDRGSPDTQYF
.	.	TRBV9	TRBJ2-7	TGTGCCAGCAGCGTAGGTAGTTCCTACGAGCAGTACTTC	CASSVGSSYEQYF
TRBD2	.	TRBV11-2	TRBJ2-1	TGTGCCAGCAGTGTAGCGGGTTCCTCCTACAATGAGCAGTTCTTC	CASSVAGSSYNEQFF
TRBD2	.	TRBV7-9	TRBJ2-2	TGTGCCAGCAGCGATCCCCCAAGACTAGCCTCCGGGGAGCTGTTTTTT	CASSDPPRLASGELFF
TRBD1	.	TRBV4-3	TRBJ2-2	TGCGCCAGCAGCCAAGATCGTCGCAGGGGGATCACCGGGGAGCTGTTTTTT	CASSQDRRRGITGELFF
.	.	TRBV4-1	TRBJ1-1	TGCGCCAGCAGCCAAGTCGTCGGGGGGAACACTGAAGCTTTCTTT	CASSQVVGGNTEAFF
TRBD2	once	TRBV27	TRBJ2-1	TGTGCCAGCAGTTTACGGACTAGCGGGCGGAATGAGCAGTTCTTC	CASSLRTSGRNEQFF
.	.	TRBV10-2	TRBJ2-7	TGCGCCAGCACCGTTGGAGCGGACGAGCAGTACTTC	CASTVGADEQYF
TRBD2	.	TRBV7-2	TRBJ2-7	TGTGCCAGCAGCTTAGTGATTAGCGGGGGGGGCGAGCAGTACTTC	CASSLVISGGGEQYF
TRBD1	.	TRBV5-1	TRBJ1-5	TGCGCCAGCAGCTTGGGAGGACAGGAGGGGCAGCCCCAGCATTTT	CASSLGGQEGQPQHF
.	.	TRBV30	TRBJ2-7	TGTGCCTGGGCTGGAGCCCCCTACGAGCAGTACTTC	CAWAGAPYEQYF
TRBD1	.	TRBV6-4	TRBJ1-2	TGTGCCAGCAGTGACTCTCCGGGACAGGGAGTGGGCTACACCTTC	CASSDSPGQGVGYTF
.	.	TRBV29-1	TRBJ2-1	TGCAGCGTTGAAGCTAGTTTGGATGAGCAGTTCTTC	CSVEASLDEQFF
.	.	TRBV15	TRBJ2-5	TGTGCCACCAGCAGAGAGGGTAGCTCCCGCAAGGAGACCCAGTACTTC	CATSREGSSRKETQYF
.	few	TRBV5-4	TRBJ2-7	TGTGCCAGCAGCCCCAGTAGGACAGCCTACGAGCAGTACTTC	CASSPSRTAYEQYF
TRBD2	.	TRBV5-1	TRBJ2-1	TGCGCCAGCAGACCACTAGCGGGATTAGGCAATGAGCAGTTCTTC	CASRPLAGLGNEQFF
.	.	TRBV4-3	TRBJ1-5	TGCGCCAGCAGCCAAGAAGCAGGGTTGCGCAATCAGCCCCAGCATTTT	CASSQEAGLRNQPQHF
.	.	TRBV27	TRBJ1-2	TGTGCCAGCAGTACGCGGTGGTATGGCTACTCCTTC	CASSTRWYGYSF
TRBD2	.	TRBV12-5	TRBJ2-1	TGTGCTAGTGCCAGCGGGACTACCTCCTACAATGAGCAGTTCTTC	CASASGTTSYNEQFF
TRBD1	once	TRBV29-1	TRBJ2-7	TGCAGCTATTCGACAGGGGGCACCTACGAGCAGTACTTC	CSYSTGGTYEQYF
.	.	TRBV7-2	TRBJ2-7	TGTGCCAGCAGCCGAGTACAGGGAAAAGGGTACGAGCAGTACTTC	CASSRVQGKGYEQYF
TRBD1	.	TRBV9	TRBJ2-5	TGTGCCAGCAGTGGTTTGGACAGGCTCCAAACTGGAGAGACCCAGTACTTC	CASSGLDRLQTGETQYF
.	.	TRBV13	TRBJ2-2	TGTGCCAGCAGCGAACTTCGGGGTAACGGGGAGCTGTTTTTT	CASSELRGNGELFF
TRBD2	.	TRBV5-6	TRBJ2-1	TGTGCCAGCAGCTCCTCGGGACTAGCGGGGGGCCCCTCCTACAATGAGCAGTTCTTC	CASSSSGLAGGPSYNEQFF
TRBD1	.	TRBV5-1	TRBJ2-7	TGCGCCAGCAGGGCCGGGACAGGGAGCGAGCAGTACTTC	CASRAGTGSEQYF
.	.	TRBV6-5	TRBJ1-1	TGTGCAGCTTTAAGGTTGGGGGGGGACACTGAAGCTTTCTTT	CAALRLGGDTEAFF
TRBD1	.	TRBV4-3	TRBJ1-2	TGCGCCAGCAGCCAAGATCTTCAGGGGGAAGGATATAACTATGGCTACACCTTC	CASSQDLQGEGYNYGYTF
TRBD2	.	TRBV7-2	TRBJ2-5	TGTGCCAGCAGCCGACTAGCGGGAGGAGAGACCCAGTACTTC	CASSRLAGGETQYF
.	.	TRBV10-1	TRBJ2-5	TGCGCCAGCAGTGAGCCGGATGAGAAGGGGGAAGAGACCCAGTACTTC	CASSEPDEKGEETQYF
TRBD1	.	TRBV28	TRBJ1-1	TGTGCCAGCAAACAGGGACAGCCGAACACTGAAGCTTTCTTT	CASKQGQPNTEAFF
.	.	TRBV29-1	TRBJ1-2	TGCAGCGTTGTTGGGTACGGCGGAGACGCGGCCCCGGGAGGCTACACCTTC	CSVVGYGGDAAPGGYTF
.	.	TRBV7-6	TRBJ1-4	TGTGCCAGCAGGCGTCCCAATGAAAAACTGTTTTTT	CASRRPNEKLFF
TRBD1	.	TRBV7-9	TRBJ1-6	TGTGCCAGCAGCTTCGACAGGGGTTATTCCCCCCTCCACTTT	CASSFDRGYSPLHF
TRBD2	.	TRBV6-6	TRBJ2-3	TGTGCCAGCAGTTACTCGACTAGCGGGGGGATAGATACGCAGTATTTT	CASSYSTSGGIDTQYF
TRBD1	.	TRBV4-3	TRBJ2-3	TGCGCCAGCAGCCCCTCGAGGGGGCAGGGGGCAGATACGCAGTATTTT	CASSPSRGQGADTQYF
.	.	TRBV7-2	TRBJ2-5	TGTGCCAGCAGCTCCCTTTGGGGGGAGAGTCAAGAGACCCAGTACTTC	CASSSLWGESQETQYF
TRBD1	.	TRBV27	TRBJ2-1	TGTGCCACCGGGGACAGTAACAATGAGCAGTTCTTC	CATGDSNNEQFF
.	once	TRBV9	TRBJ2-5	TGTGCCAGCAGCACAGGACAGCAAGAGACCCAGTACTTC	CASSTGQQETQYF
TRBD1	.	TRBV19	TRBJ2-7	TGTGCCAGTAGTACCGGGACAGGGGCCGAGCAGTACTTC	CASSTGTGAEQYF
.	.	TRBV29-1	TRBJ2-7	TGCAGCGCTTCGGGAACCTACGAGCAGTACTTC	CSASGTYEQYF
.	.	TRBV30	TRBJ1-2	TGTGCCTGGAGAACGAATCGACAGAACTATGGCTACACCTTC	CAWRTNRQNYGYTF
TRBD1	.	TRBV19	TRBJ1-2	TGTGCCAGTAGTTTAGGACAGGGGTTTCTCTATGGCTACACCTTC	CASSLGQGFLYGYTF
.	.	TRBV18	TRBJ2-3	TGTGCCAGCTCACCACCGAAGGGGACTAGCACAGATACGCAGTATTTT	CASSPPKGTSTDTQYF
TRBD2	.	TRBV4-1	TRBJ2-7	TGCGCCAGCAGCCAAGGAGCTAGCGGGAGTGTCTACGAGCAGTACTTC	CASSQGASGSVYEQYF
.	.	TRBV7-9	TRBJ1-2	TGTGCCAGCAGTCAACAGGGAGCTAACTATGGCTACACCTTC	CASSQQGANYGYTF
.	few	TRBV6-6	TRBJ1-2	TGTGCCAGCAGTTACGGATTCAGGTCTGGCTACACCTTC	CASSYGFRSGYTF
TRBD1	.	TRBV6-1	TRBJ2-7	TGTGCCAGCAGTCTCTGGACAGGGGTTAGCTACGAGCAGTACTTC	CASSLWTGVSYEQYF
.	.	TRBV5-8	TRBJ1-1	TGTGCCAGCAGCTTAGCATATCGGGTAACTGAAGCTTTCTTT	CASSLAYRVTEAFF
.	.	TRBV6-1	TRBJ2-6	TGTGCCAGCAGTGAAAAGGGAGACGGGGCCAACGTCCTGACTTTC	CASSEKGDGANVLTF
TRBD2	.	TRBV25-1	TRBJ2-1	TGTGCCAGCAGCCAGGCTAGCGGGAGGCCCTCCGGCGATGAGCAGTTCTTC	CASSQASGRPSGDEQFF
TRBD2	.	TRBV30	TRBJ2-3	TGTGCCTGGAGTGTACCCTCCTCTAGCGGGAGGGCTGCAGATACGCAGTATTTT	CAWSVPSSSGRAADTQYF
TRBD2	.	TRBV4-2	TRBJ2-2	TGTGCCAGCAGTTTAAATAGCGGGGGGGCCGAAACCGGGGAGCTGTTTTTT	CASSLNSGGAETGELFF
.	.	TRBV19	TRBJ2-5	TGTGCCAGTACGGATCAGGTTCAAGAGACCCAGTACTTC	CASTDQVQETQYF
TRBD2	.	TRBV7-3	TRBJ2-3	TGTGCCAGCAGCTTAACTAGCGGGGGACTTCGCACAGATACGCAGTATTTT	CASSLTSGGLRTDTQYF
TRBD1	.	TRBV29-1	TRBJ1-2	TGCAGCGTTGACCAGGGGGTTAACTATGGCTACACCTTC	CSVDQGVNYGYTF